This T cell receptor (beta chain) came from a study of T cell repertoires in cytomegalovirus infection. Turning to the study itself: Public signatures in TCR beta pointed to CMV infection and matching HLA type.

General observations from the study: Across the ex vivo response, the dominant clonotypes were HLA-C-restricted CMV-specific TCR beta clonotypes. Carriage of CMV together with the relevant HLA was identifiable through cumulative public TCR beta family frequency.

On this clonotype: Its antigen is as yet unknown.

TCRdb recomputed calls from the reads with MiXCR, one row per CDR3 protein. The sample carries almost 550,000 distinct CDR3 sequences, approximately 15% recorded once. The germline V gene has CDR1 SGHRS and CDR2 YFSETQ. V gave up 2 bases and J gave up 5 bases; unmatched junction bases: 13. The CDR3 runs to 17 residues. The sequence was collected from a human donor in good health (CMV status not recorded). Some clones in this sample may be carry-over from other donors' samples. This rearrangement joins TRBV5-1 to TRBJ1-1; 9 nucleotides align to TRBD1. The sample was CD8+ T cells from PBMCs. In DNA, the CDR3 is TGCGCCAGCAGCTTAAACTCCCCGGGACAGGGTGGGACTGAAGCTTTCTTT. Translating it yields CASSLNSPGQGGTEAFF.